What follows are 25 T cell receptor beta chains derived from one specimen sequenced in a study of blood T cell repertoires in COVID-19. Here immunoSEQ multiplex PCR was the method, and the copy in TCRdb shows in-frame clones only, minus some. The sample has over 200,000 clones, approximately 86% seen once. Sequencing used peripheral blood. Receptors originate from a woman between 25 and 40 years old with COVID-19, enrolled during active disease.

The V and J genes are TRBV2 and TRBJ2-7; 9 bases are a match to TRBD1. This CDR3 contains 15 residues. The germline V gene encodes CDR1 SNHLY and CDR2 FYNNEI. The V gene end was trimmed by 6 bases and the J gene end by 2 bases; junction bases not matched to a gene: 8. The CDR3 bases are TGTGCCAGCAGCCCGGGACAGGGTTTAACCTACGAGCAGTACTTC. This gives the protein CASSPGQGLTYEQYF.

V is TRBV7-2 and J is TRBJ1-6; 8 positions match TRBD1. The germline V gene has CDR1 SGHTA and CDR2 FQGNSA. J gave up 7 bases and V 3 bases, and 8 bases lay outside the gene matches. The CDR3 runs to 16 residues. The CDR3 loop reads CASSFSGTGVNSPLHF. In DNA, the CDR3 is TGTGCCAGCAGCTTCTCCGGGACAGGAGTCAATTCACCCCTCCACTTT.

The J gene is TRBJ2-1, the V gene TRBV7-2; D call uncertain. V was pared by 1 base and J by 4 bases, with 14 bases between. Germline lookup yields CDR1 SGHTA and CDR2 FQGNSA. CDR3 size: 16 residues. CDR3 in amino acids: CASSLVSGTLYNEQFF. The DNA for the CDR3 is TGTGCCAGCAGCTTAGTTTCAGGAACATTATACAATGAGCAGTTCTTC. Based on the CDR3 plus reference TRBV7-2 and TRBJ2-1, the full variable domain is GAGVSQSPSNKVTEKGKDVELRCDPISGHTALYWYRQSLGQGLEFLIYFQGNSAPDKSGLPSDRFSAERTGGSVSTLTIQRTQQEDSAVYLCASSLVSGTLYNEQFFGPGTRLTVL.

This sequence joins TRBV7-2 and TRBJ1-2; 9 bases line up with TRBD1. J was trimmed by 5 bases and V by 5 bases; bases with no gene match: 6. In germline, CDR1 is SGHTA, CDR2 FQGNSA. The CDR3 is 14 residues long. The CDR3 loop reads CASSTGTGRYGYTF. The CDR3 bases are TGTGCCAGCAGCACCGGGACAGGGAGGTATGGCTACACCTTC.

The chain carries TRBV30 and TRBJ1-5; D might be TRBD1 (6 bases). The CDR3 spans 14 residues. V shed 2 bases and J shed 1 base, with 9 bases lying between them. CDR1 GTSNPN and CDR2 SVGIG come from the germline V gene (reference sequence). The CDR3 nucleotides are TGTGCCTGGAGTTCAGGACAGAGCAATCAGCCCCAGCATTTT. Translated: CAWSSGQSNQPQHF.

This chain connects TRBV5-4 to TRBJ2-1, with TRBD1 matching 10 bases. CDR3 length: 13 residues. Trimming cost V 4 bases and J 6 bases; bases outside gene matches: 1. Germline assignment: CDR1 SGHNT and CDR2 YYREEE (reference sequence). The CDR3 sequence: CASSGTGANEQFF. CDR3 bases: TGTGCCAGCAGCGGGACAGGGGCCAATGAGCAGTTCTTC.

The J gene is TRBJ1-2, the V gene TRBV28, with D possibly being TRBD1 (5 bases). There are 18 residues in the CDR3. V was trimmed by 1 base and J by 0 bases, leaving 18 bases between them. Germline V lookup: CDR1 MDHEN, CDR2 SYDVKM. The CDR3 DNA reads TGTGCCAGCAGTTTATCTATTGTCAGCAGGGCATCTAACTATGGCTACACCTTC. Translating it yields CASSLSIVSRASNYGYTF.

The J gene is TRBJ2-3, the V gene TRBV4-3, with D possibly being TRBD1 (5 bases). CDR1 is LGHNA and CDR2 is YSLEER in the germline V gene. Trimming pared 4 bases from V and 3 bases from J, leaving 8 bases between. The CDR3 is 13 amino acids. CDR3 sequence: CASSRQITDTQYF. CDR3 nucleotides: TGCGCCAGCAGCCGACAGATTACAGATACGCAGTATTTT.

The chain has TRBV18 and TRBJ1-1; the match to TRBD1 covers 10 bases. V was pared by 2 bases and J by 5 bases, with 5 bases of the junction left unmatched. This CDR3 is 15 amino acids long. From germline, CDR1 is KGHSH and CDR2 LQKENI. In DNA form, the CDR3 reads TGTGCCAGCTCACCAGGGACAGGGGTACAAACTGAAGCTTTCTTT. Encoded protein: CASSPGTGVQTEAFF.

This clone was seen more than once but under ten times. The rearrangement joins TRBV2 to TRBJ1-2; D is undetermined. This CDR3 has 11 residues. CDR1 is SNHLY and CDR2 is FYNNEI in the germline V gene. Trimming removed 6 bases at V and 4 bases at J, with 6 bases between. Here the CDR3 DNA reads TGTGCCAGCAGATCGAGCTATGGCTACACCTTC. It encodes CASRSSYGYTF.

This chain links TRBV6-5 with TRBJ2-1, with 8 bases matching TRBD2. The CDR3 covers 11 residues. Trimming at V came to 11 bases and at J to 8 bases, leaving 5 bases not matched to a gene. Germline assignment: CDR1 MNHEY and CDR2 SVGAGI. CDR3 sequence reads: CAAGGGHEQFF. CDR3 coding DNA: TGTGCCGCCGGGGGGGGCCATGAGCAGTTCTTC.

The CDR3 DNA sequence: TGCAGCGTTGAAGGGGCAGCGGAGTTCCACGAGCAGTACTTC. Translation gives CSVEGAAEFHEQYF. The genes are TRBV29-1 and TRBJ2-7; the D gene is possibly TRBD2 (5 bases). Germline lookup yields CDR1 SQVTM and CDR2 ANQGSEA. The CDR3 has 14 amino acids. Trimming shortened V by 1 base and J by 5 bases, and 15 bases separated the two germline ends.

This chain joins TRBV7-2 and TRBJ2-2, with TRBD2 matching 10 bases. The V and J ends lost 1 base and 4 bases, in that order; junction bases with no gene match: 3. CDR3 length equals 16 residues. CDR1 is SGHTA and CDR2 is FQGNSA in the germline V gene. CDR3 amino acids: CASSLGLAGATGELFF. In DNA form, the CDR3 reads TGTGCCAGCAGCTTAGGGCTAGCGGGGGCCACCGGGGAGCTGTTTTTT. Full variable domain (remainder filled in from reference TRBV7-2 and TRBJ2-2): GAGVSQSPSNKVTEKGKDVELRCDPISGHTALYWYRQSLGQGLEFLIYFQGNSAPDKSGLPSDRFSAERTGGSVSTLTIQRTQQEDSAVYLCASSLGLAGATGELFFGEGSRLTVL.

The V gene is TRBV4-3, the J gene TRBJ2-1; TRBD2 matches at 12 bases. Unmatched junction bases numbered 13, after V lost 1 base and J lost 9 bases. The CDR3 spans 18 residues. Per the germline V gene, CDR1 is LGHNA and CDR2 is YSLEER. The CDR3: CASSQGGPGLAGSPEQFF. In DNA, the CDR3 is TGCGCCAGCAGCCAAGGGGGGCCTGGACTAGCGGGGAGCCCTGAGCAGTTCTTC.

Only one count was recorded for this clone. The J gene is TRBJ1-1, the V gene TRBV6-1, with D possibly TRBD1 on 5 matching bases. The ends were cut back, 2 bases at V and 2 bases at J, with 12 bases in the middle. CDR1 is MNHNS, CDR2 SASEGT, per germline. The length of the CDR3 is 15 residues. Here the CDR3 DNA reads TGTGCCAGCAGTGAATACCGACAGCTAAACACTGAAGCTTTCTTT. It specifies CASSEYRQLNTEAFF.

The chain is built from TRBV19 and TRBJ1-5; a weak D match, TRBD1 (6 bases). CDR1 LNHDA and CDR2 SQIVND come from the germline V gene (reference sequence). V was trimmed by 6 bases and J by 1 base, leaving 19 bases between them. The CDR3 totals 17 residues. The CDR3 here is CASSSHTGMGSNQPQHF. The CDR3 DNA sequence: TGTGCCAGTAGCAGTCATACAGGGATGGGGAGCAATCAGCCCCAGCATTTT.

The genes are TRBV5-8 and TRBJ2-1; 8 nucleotides match TRBD2. Trimming at V came to 1 base and at J to 2 bases, leaving 8 bases not matched to a gene. This CDR3 is 17 amino acids long. Germline values: CDR1 SGHTS, CDR2 YDEGEE. The CDR3 region is CASSLKTGGLTYNEQFF. CDR3 sequence (DNA): TGTGCCAGCAGCTTGAAGACGGGGGGGCTTACCTACAATGAGCAGTTCTTC.

The chain recombines TRBV27 with TRBJ2-7; no definite D call. V was trimmed by 0 bases and J by 2 bases, leaving 8 bases between them. Germline CDR1 is MNHEY and CDR2 is SMNVEV (reference sequence). The CDR3 is made up of 14 amino acids. The chain's CDR3 is CASSLSRPPYEQYF. CDR3 DNA sequence: TGTGCCAGCAGTTTATCGAGGCCTCCCTACGAGCAGTACTTC.

The gene calls are TRBV6-2 or TRBV6-3 and TRBJ1-1; D perhaps matches TRBD1 (6 bases). The CDR3 totals 17 residues. Trimming took 2 bases from V and 0 from J, leaving 16 bases between them. CDR1 is MNHEY and CDR2 is SVGEGT in the germline V gene. CDR3 DNA sequence: TGTGCCAGCAGTTACCCACAGGGCGGAACTATGAACACTGAAGCTTTCTTT. Its translation is CASSYPQGGTMNTEAFF.

V gene TRBV3-1 (or the pseudogene TRBV3-2) combines with J gene TRBJ1-5, with D unclear. This CDR3 is built from 12 residues. Germline-derived CDR1 and CDR2 are LGHDT and YNNKEL (reference sequence). V lost 3 bases, J lost 4 bases, and 4 bases lay in between. The CDR3 loop is CASSHPNQPQHF. The CDR3 region has the DNA TGTGCCAGCAGCCACCCGAATCAGCCCCAGCATTTT.

This clone was recorded a few times. The chain links TRBV5-4 to TRBJ2-7, with 7 bases matching TRBD1. Germline V gene data show CDR1 as SGHNT and CDR2 as YYREEE (reference sequence). V lost 4 bases and J lost 3; bases outside the gene matches: 7. The CDR3 extends over 14 amino acids. The CDR3 region has the DNA TGTGCCAGCAGCACAAAGCAGGGGGACTACGAGCAGTACTTC. As protein: CASSTKQGDYEQYF.

This clone was detected once. V and J are TRBV2 and TRBJ2-2; TRBD1 matches at 7 bases. V dropped 7 bases and J dropped 7; count of bases not matched to a gene: 6. Germline CDR1 SNHLY, CDR2 FYNNEI. The length of the CDR3 is 13 residues. The CDR3 nucleotides are TGTGCCAGCACCGGGACAGTAGACGGGGAGCTGTTTTTT. Translating gives CASTGTVDGELFF.

The rearrangement joins TRBV30 to TRBJ1-3; 7 bases line up with TRBD1. The germline gives CDR1 GTSNPN, CDR2 SVGIG (reference sequence). V lost 1 base and J lost 3; bases outside the gene matches: 6. There are 15 residues in the CDR3. In DNA, the CDR3 is TGTGCCTGGAGTGATACAGGGGTCTTTGGAAACACCATATATTTT. Protein sequence: CAWSDTGVFGNTIYF. Looking up the rest from reference TRBV30 and TRBJ1-3 gives the full variable domain: SQTIHQWPATLVQPVGSPLSLECTVEGTSNPNLYWYRQAAGRGLQLLFYSVGIGQISSEVPQNLSASRPQDRQFILSSKKLLLSDSGFYLCAWSDTGVFGNTIYFGEGSWLTVV.

The chain couples TRBV27 to TRBJ1-6; 7 bases are shared with TRBD1. V was clipped by 6 bases and J by 7 bases; unmatched bases: 9. Germline CDR1 MNHEY, CDR2 SMNVEV (reference sequence). The CDR3 covers 15 residues. CDR3: CASSKTGSRNSPLHF. As DNA, the CDR3 is TGTGCCAGCAGCAAGACAGGGTCCAGGAATTCACCCCTCCACTTT.

V gene TRBV5-5 combines with J gene TRBJ1-1; no reliable D call. V shed 0 bases and J shed 2 bases, with 14 bases lying between them. Per germline, CDR1 SGHKS and CDR2 YYEKEE (reference sequence). The CDR3 is 16 amino acids. The CDR3 region is CASSLEPRSFNTEAFF. The CDR3 region has the DNA TGTGCCAGCAGCTTGGAGCCCAGGTCTTTTAACACTGAAGCTTTCTTT.